Given below is one T cell receptor (beta chain) in context. As yet, its antigen is unknown. This sample stems from a study of cytomegalovirus exposure and HLA in healthy donors. Study observations and caveats: Trimming of TCR beta V- and J-genes showed a link, identified in a later analysis, to a missense DCLRE1C variant.

The PCR contained 60 Vbeta and 13 Jbeta primers. Sequencing was performed with immunoSEQ multiplex PCR; in TCRdb, only in-frame clones are kept and a portion is missing. Altogether 150,000 to 200,000 clones are present, around 76% being singletons, with the ten largest covering 1%. Specimen: PBMCs. The source is a woman aged 35 to 49 in good health and CMV-seronegative.

CDR3 region: CASSLGDGWGYGYTF. The CDR3, as DNA: TGTGCCAGCAGCTTAGGGGATGGATGGGGTTATGGCTACACCTTC. The chain combines TRBV5-4 with TRBJ1-2; a weak D match, TRBD1 (5 bases). The CDR3 contains 15 residues. Germline V lookup: CDR1 SGHNT, CDR2 YYREEE (reference sequence). Trimming cost V 2 bases and J 5 bases, with 16 bases left between them. Full variable domain (missing parts from reference TRBV5-4 and TRBJ1-2): ETGVTQSPTHLIKTRGQQVTLRCSSQSGHNTVSWYQQALGQGPQFIFQYYREEENGRGNFPPRFSGLQFPNYSSELNVNALELDDSALYLCASSLGDGWGYGYTFGSGTRLTVV.